One sample yielded the 27 T cell receptor beta chains listed below, sequenced in a study of T cells in women clearing cervical HPV infection. Profiled with immunoSEQ multiplex PCR; TCRdb holds only in-frame clones, not every one. Here the sample table reports 22,000 or so clones. Sequencing used blood buffy coat. The receptor source for this set is a woman aged 18 to 75 with a cervical HPV16 infection that either progressed to CIN3+ or cleared (not recorded which).

The CDR3 spells CSVSLRLAEKYEQYF. Partial CDR3 DNA: TGCAGCGTATCTCTAAGACTAGCGGAGAAATACGAG. V and J are TRBV29-1 and TRBJ2-7; 9 nucleotides agree with TRBD2. The read ends 3 residues shy of where the CDR3 ends; the end is completed using the germline J gene. CDR3 length: 15 residues. Germline CDR1 SQVTM, CDR2 ANQGSEA. J lost 4 bases, V lost 6 bases, and 13 bases had no gene match.

Notes on this clone: The read ends 3 residues early relative to the CDR3; the germline J gene fills the gap. The J gene is TRBJ1-2, the V gene TRBV7-6, with D uncertain. This CDR3 region has 15 residues. Germline lookup yields CDR1 SGHVS and CDR2 FNYEAQ. The CDR3 here is CASSFASGSRYDYTF. Partial CDR3 DNA: TGTGCCAGCAGCTTCGCCTCCGGGTCCCGCTACGAC.

The part of the CDR3 DNA that was read is TGTGCCAGCAGCTCCGGGCCTCTAAGGGGCTCACCC. Translation gives CASSSGPLRGSP. The entire CDR3 sequence reads CASSSGPLRGSPLHF. The chain recombines TRBV7-2 with TRBJ1-6; tentative D call: TRBD1 (5 bases). The read gets to within 3 residues of the CDR3 end, and the germline J gene fills in the rest. The germline CDR1 and CDR2 sequences are SGHTA and FQGNSA. This CDR3 has 15 residues. Trimming stripped 4 bases from V and 10 bases from J, with 17 bases between.

A word on this clone: The CDR3 is cut off 3 residues early in the read; its end comes from the germline J gene. The chain couples TRBV7-8 to TRBJ2-7; D not certain. The CDR3 totals 12 residues. CDR1 is SGHVS and CDR2 is FQNEAQ in the germline V gene. The V and J ends lost 6 bases and 4 bases respectively, with 10 bases between them. The CDR3 loop is CASRHNDYEQYF. The covered CDR3 bases are TGTGCCAGCAGACACAATGATTACGAG.

With regard to this clone: Read coverage stops 3 residues before the CDR3 terminus; the germline J gene supplies the remainder. V gene TRBV5-1 combines with J gene TRBJ1-6, with D possibly being TRBD1 (5 bases). From germline, CDR1 is SGHRS and CDR2 YFSETQ. The CDR3 runs 15 residues. Trimming took 0 bases from V and 10 from J, leaving 14 bases between them. CDR3 bases read: TGCGCCAGCAGCTTGGAAGGGGAGATGGGATCACCC. It is translated as CASSLEGEMGSP. The whole CDR3 reads CASSLEGEMGSPLHF.

Its frequency marks this clone as medium-sized. The read terminates 3 residues before the CDR3 end, so the remaining end is supplied by the germline J gene. The rearrangement uses TRBV13 and TRBJ2-3; 14 nucleotides line up with TRBD2. The CDR3 covers 16 residues. J lost 5 bases, V lost 5 bases, and 6 bases had no gene match. Germline V gene lookup returns CDR1 PRHDT and CDR2 FYEKMQ (reference sequence). The CDR3 bases that were read are TGTGCCAGCAGCACGAGACTAGCGGGGGGGCGAGATACG. Its translation is CASSTRLAGGRDT. The entire CDR3 reads CASSTRLAGGRDTQYF.

A note on this clone: The read terminates 3 residues before the CDR3 end, so the remaining end is supplied by the germline J gene. V and J are TRBV2 and TRBJ1-4, with a possible D match to TRBD1 (5 bases). The CDR3 is 17 residues long. Deletions cut 2 bases from V and 3 bases from J, with 16 bases between. CDR1 is SNHLY, CDR2 FYNNEI, per germline. This chain's CDR3 is CASSEPRGGGSNEKLFF. The DNA read from the CDR3 is TGTGCCAGCAGTGAACCGAGGGGCGGGGGATCTAATGAAAAA. The full variable domain, with the rest looked up from reference TRBV2 and TRBJ1-4, is EPEVTQTPSHQVTQMGQEVILRCVPISNHLYFYWYRQILGQKVEFLVSFYNNEISEKSEIFDDQFSVERPDGSNFTLKIRSTKLEDSAMYFCASSEPRGGGSNEKLFFGSGTQLSVL.

In regard to this clone: The CDR3 is cut off 3 residues early in the read; its end comes from the germline J gene. The chain joins TRBV18 to TRBJ1-5; D perhaps matches TRBD1 (6 bases). CDR3 length: 14 residues. Germline-derived CDR1 and CDR2 are KGHSH and LQKENI. The sequenced part of the CDR3 DNA is TGTGCCAGCTCACTAGCGGGGGACACAGATCCC. This sequence encodes CASSLAGDTDP. The full CDR3 protein reads CASSLAGDTDPQHF.

Turning to this clone: The read ends 3 residues shy of where the CDR3 ends; the end is completed using the germline J gene. The chain joins TRBV7-9 to TRBJ2-1; D is perhaps TRBD1 (5 bases). Germline CDR1 and CDR2: SEHNR and FQNEAQ (reference sequence). The CDR3 is 13 residues long. Trimming cost V 1 base and J 7 bases, with 8 bases left between them. The CDR3 here is CASSLGAGNEQFF. Incomplete CDR3 DNA: TGTGCCAGCAGCTTAGGGGCAGGGAATGAG.

As for this clone: Read data end 3 residues before the CDR3 end; the end is taken from the germline J gene. The chain links TRBV18 to TRBJ1-5, with 7 nucleotides matching TRBD1. Germline V CDR1 and CDR2: KGHSH, LQKENI. The ends lost 3 bases at V and 5 bases at J; junction bases unmatched: 4. The CDR3 runs 14 residues. The CDR3 bases that were read are TGTGCCAGCTCACCGGACAGGACGCATCAGCCC. It encodes CASSPDRTHQP. In full, the CDR3 reads CASSPDRTHQPQHF. The entire variable domain, with the rest obtained from reference TRBV18 and TRBJ1-5, is as follows: NAGVMQNPRHLVRRRGQEARLRCSPMKGHSHVYWYRQLPEEGLKFMVYLQKENIIDESGMPKERFSAEFPKEGPSILRIQQVVRGDSAAYFCASSPDRTHQPQHFGDGTRLSIL.

In the case of this clone: The read ends 3 residues shy of where the CDR3 ends; the end is completed using the germline J gene. The J gene is TRBJ2-6, the V gene TRBV5-1; 11 nucleotides line up with TRBD1. This CDR3 has 18 residues. Trimming removed 0 bases from V and 3 bases from J; junction bases left unmatched: 5. Germline CDR1 SGHRS, CDR2 YFSETQ. The sequenced part of the CDR3 DNA is TGCGCCAGCAGCTTGGTCGGGACAGGGGGGGATGGGGCCAACGTC. Amino acid sequence: CASSLVGTGGDGANV. The whole CDR3 protein reads CASSLVGTGGDGANVLTF.

Points on this clone: The read stops 3 residues short of the end of the CDR3; the missing end is completed from the germline J gene. The chain employs TRBV7-3 and TRBJ2-4; 8 bases agree with TRBD2. Per germline, CDR1 SGHTA and CDR2 FQGTGA. There are 14 residues in the CDR3. CDR3 in amino acids: CASSLSSGGGVQYF. Partial CDR3 DNA: TGTGCCAGCAGCTTATCAAGCGGGGGCGGGGTT.

As for this clone: The read ends 3 residues before the CDR3 terminus; that terminus is restored from the germline J gene. The chain is built from TRBV6-4 and TRBJ2-2; D possibly corresponds to TRBD1 (5 bases). This CDR3 is 14 amino acids long. Looked up from germline, CDR1 is MRHNA and CDR2 is SNTAGT. Here the CDR3 reads CASSDSSGANVLFF. Incomplete CDR3 DNA: TGTGCCAGCAGTGACAGCTCTGGGGCCAACGTG.

In regard to this clone: The CDR3 extends 3 residues past the end of the read, so its final part is completed from the germline J gene. V and J are TRBV4-1 and TRBJ2-2; D unresolved. CDR3 length: 17 residues. Germline V gene lookup returns CDR1 MGHRA and CDR2 YSYEKL. This CDR3 reads CASSQDLHAATNEKLFF. Incomplete CDR3 DNA: TGCGCCAGCAGCCAAGATCTGCACGCTGCAACTAATGAAAAG.

A remark on this clone: The read ends 3 residues early relative to the CDR3; the germline J gene fills the gap. V and J are TRBV12-3 or TRBV12-4 and TRBJ2-2; 8 bases map to TRBD1. With 9 bases clipped from V and 2 bases from J, the junction kept 8 bases outside the gene matches. CDR3 length: 15 residues. The covered CDR3 bases are TGTGCCAGTGGTCAGGGGGCCTCAAACACCGGGGAG. This encodes CASGQGASNTGE. The full CDR3 protein is CASGQGASNTGELFF.

Remarks on this clone: The read terminates 3 residues before the CDR3 end, so the remaining end is supplied by the germline J gene. The chain links TRBV7-2 to TRBJ1-2, with a weak D call TRBD1 (5 bases). The CDR3 has 14 residues. CDR1 and CDR2 from the germline V gene are SGHTA and FQGNSA. The chain's CDR3 is CASSFKGRGDTYTF. The part of the CDR3 DNA that was read is TGTGCCAGCAGCTTTAAGGGGCGGGGGGATACC.

Of note for this clone: The CDR3 end falls 3 residues outside the read, so it is completed with the germline J gene. The chain has TRBV18 and TRBJ2-3; 10 bases are shared with TRBD1. CDR1 and CDR2 from the germline V gene are KGHSH and LQKENI. The CDR3 covers 15 residues. The part of the CDR3 DNA that was read is TGTGCCAACTCTCGTCCTGGGACAGGGGAAGAGACG. Its translation: CANSRPGTGEET. The full CDR3 sequence reads CANSRPGTGEETQYF.

Details on this clone: The observed sequence ends 3 residues before the CDR3 terminus, with the missing tail filled in from the germline J gene. This rearrangement joins TRBV2 to TRBJ2-3, with a tentative D call TRBD2 (5 bases). This CDR3 has 15 amino acids. Germline V gene lookup returns CDR1 SNHLY and CDR2 FYNNEI. CDR3 in amino acids: CASSVEAGSNQPQYF. The DNA read from the CDR3 is TGTGCCAGCAGTGTAGAGGCGGGTAGCAATCAGCCG.

For this clone: The read gets to within 3 residues of the CDR3 end, and the germline J gene fills in the rest. The rearrangement joins TRBV4-2 to TRBJ2-1; D is uncertain. The CDR3 sequence is 16 residues long. The V gene lost 0 bases and the J gene lost 2 bases, with 11 bases spanning the gap. In germline, CDR1 is LGHNA, CDR2 YNFKEQ. The CDR3 loop reads CASSQDRSPAYNEQFF. CDR3 DNA, as far as it was read: TGTGCCAGCAGCCAAGATCGGTCTCCTGCCTACAATGAG.

About this clone itself: The CDR3 goes on 3 residues after the read ends, and that part is filled in from the germline J gene. The gene calls are TRBV12-3 or TRBV12-4 and TRBJ1-2; 8 bases match TRBD1. V was clipped by 1 base and J by 5 bases; unmatched bases: 12. The CDR3 has 17 residues. The CDR3 region is CASSLEGTGDGLYGYTF. CDR3 bases read: TGTGCCAGCAGTTTAGAGGGGACAGGAGACGGACTTTATGGC.

Regarding this clone: The read gets to within 3 residues of the CDR3 end, and the germline J gene fills in the rest. The chain links TRBV19 to TRBJ1-2; 7 bases agree with TRBD1. Germline lookup yields CDR1 LNHDA and CDR2 SQIVND (reference sequence). The CDR3 contains 14 residues. V was pared by 6 bases and J by 7 bases, with 11 bases of the junction left unmatched. Incomplete CDR3 DNA: TGTGCCAGTAGCCCCGCGTTAGGGGGCAGTGGC. The encoded protein is CASSPALGGSG. The CDR3 in its entirety is CASSPALGGSGYTF.

The CDR3 DNA, read in part, is TGTGCCAGCAGACCCGGACGGGGAAATCAGCCC. It translates to CASRPGRGNQP. The entire CDR3 protein is CASRPGRGNQPQHF. The V and J genes are TRBV2 and TRBJ1-5, with D uncertain. The read ends 3 residues shy of where the CDR3 ends; the end is completed using the germline J gene. The CDR3 extends over 14 amino acids. The V end lost 6 bases, the J end lost 4 bases, and 13 bases lay between the germline ends. CDR1 and CDR2 from the germline V gene are SNHLY and FYNNEI.

The sequenced part of the CDR3 DNA is TGTGCCAGCAGTCCACCAGGGGCAGAGACC. The encoded protein is CASSPPGAET. The full CDR3 reads CASSPPGAETQYF. The chain is built from TRBV28 and TRBJ2-5; D perhaps matches TRBD1 (6 bases). The sequenced fragment ends 3 residues before the CDR3 boundary, so the rest is inferred from the germline J gene. V shed 5 bases and J shed 4 bases, with 11 bases lying between them. This CDR3 contains 13 residues. Germline values: CDR1 MDHEN, CDR2 SYDVKM.

To note about this clone: The read halts 3 residues ahead of the CDR3 end, with the missing end drawn from the germline J gene. This chain links TRBV19 with TRBJ2-7, with TRBD1 matching 9 bases. The J segment lost 0 bases and the V segment lost 6 bases, leaving 6 bases of the junction unmatched. This CDR3 has 15 residues. Germline V lookup: CDR1 LNHDA, CDR2 SQIVND (reference sequence). CDR3 DNA, as far as it was read: TGTGCCAGTAGAGACCGGGACAGGGACTCCTACGAG. Encoded protein: CASRDRDRDSYE. The whole CDR3 region reads CASRDRDRDSYEQYF.

A word on this clone: The CDR3 goes on 3 residues after the read ends, and that part is filled in from the germline J gene. V and J are TRBV15 and TRBJ1-6; a possible D gene is TRBD1 (6 bases). This CDR3 contains 13 residues. Germline-derived CDR1 and CDR2 are LNHNV and YYDKDF (reference sequence). V lost 2 bases and J 11 bases, leaving 10 bases between the germline ends. The CDR3 bases that were read are TGTGCCACCAGCAGAACAGGGATTGCACCC. It specifies CATSRTGIAP. The full CDR3 protein is CATSRTGIAPLHF.

With respect to this clone: The CDR3 extends 3 residues past the end of the read, so its final part is completed from the germline J gene. The chain is built from TRBV6-4 and TRBJ1-1, with D maybe TRBD1 (5 bases). Germline values: CDR1 MRHNA, CDR2 SNTAGT. This CDR3 is 14 amino acids long. V lost 6 bases, J lost 5 bases, and 16 bases lay in between. CDR3 DNA, as far as it was read: TGTGCCAGCAGGGACACTTCCCGGGGGACTGAA. This gives the protein CASRDTSRGTE. The complete CDR3 sequence is CASRDTSRGTEAFF.

Notes on this clone: The CDR3 goes on 3 residues after the read ends, and that part is filled in from the germline J gene. The chain recombines TRBV11-3 with TRBJ2-2, with D tentatively TRBD1 (5 bases). Trimming removed 2 bases at V and 5 bases at J, with 6 bases between. The CDR3 runs to 13 residues. Germline V gives CDR1 SGHNT, CDR2 YENEEA. The DNA read from the CDR3 is TGTGCCAGCAGCTTAAGACAGACCGGGGAG. It translates to CASSLRQTGE. The whole CDR3 sequence is CASSLRQTGELFF.